This T cell receptor beta chain was captured by sequencing in a study of blood T cells in healthy people across ages. Of note for this clonotype: Its antigen is currently unknown.

Overall study results and limits: The study found more naive CD4+ cells and higher diversity in long-lived than aged donors.

It was with a sample-barcoded 5' primer and a J-beta primer mix that a second PCR of roughly 7 to 12 cycles was run. From the 5' RACE reads, TCRdb called clonotypes with MiXCR, one entry per CDR3 protein. The data contain roughly 2 million distinct CDR3 sequences, 49% of them singletons. The CDR3 consists of 14 residues. V lost 1 base, J lost 2 bases, and 8 bases lay in between. Per the germline V gene, CDR1 is SGHTA and CDR2 is FQGNSA. Isolated PBMCs totaled at least 6 million in each sample. The sample consisted of blood. This sequence was found in a woman aged 40 to 50 in good health. The V call is TRBV7-2, the J call TRBJ1-1, with D perhaps matching TRBD1 (5 bases). CDR3 protein: CASSLVTANTEAFF. The CDR3 bases are TGTGCCAGCAGCTTAGTGACAGCAAACACTGAAGCTTTCTTT.